These 21 T cell receptor beta chains share one sample of origin, sequenced in a study of patients and donors after allogeneic stem cell transplantation. MiXCR, applied by TCRdb to the RT-PCR reads, yields one record per CDR3 protein. The sample shows approximately 61,000 distinct CDR3 sequences, 13% of them seen only once. The source material was blood, either unsorted or a sorted T cell fraction (not recorded which). These TCRs come from a human donor who was either an allogeneic HSCT recipient or a stem cell or donor lymphocyte infusion donor (not recorded which). It is not recorded whose cells these are; they may come from a transplant donor.

Many counts were recorded for this clonotype. V gene TRBV5-8 combines with J gene TRBJ2-1; D remains ambiguous. The germline V gene encodes CDR1 SGHTS and CDR2 YDEGEE. The CDR3 length is 14 residues. Trimming stripped 0 bases from V and 3 bases from J, with 7 bases between. The CDR3 protein is CASSLGVLYNEQFF. The CDR3 bases are TGTGCCAGCAGCTTGGGGGTCCTCTACAATGAGCAGTTCTTC.

This clonotype was seen at least ten times. The CDR3 spells CASSSGQFYGYTF. The CDR3 DNA sequence: TGTGCCAGCAGTTCGGGGCAGTTCTATGGCTACACCTTC. This chain joins TRBV27 and TRBJ1-2; D may be TRBD1 (5 bases). Germline CDR1 MNHEY, CDR2 SMNVEV (reference sequence). The CDR3 runs 13 residues. V was clipped by 4 bases and J by 4 bases, with 10 bases between them.

Ten or more counts support this clonotype. The chain is built from TRBV20-1 and TRBJ1-2; unclear D gene. This CDR3 spans 14 amino acids. Trimming took 0 bases from V and 4 from J, leaving 12 bases between them. Germline assignment: CDR1 DFQATT and CDR2 SNEGSKA (reference sequence). In DNA, the CDR3 is TGCAGTGCTAGAGATGAACCGTTCCCCTATGGCTACACCTTC. As protein: CSARDEPFPYGYTF.

This clonotype was seen repeatedly, ten times or more. The chain recombines TRBV10-3 with TRBJ2-2; no reliable D call. CDR3 size: 12 residues. V was shortened by 7 bases and J by 4 bases, with 7 bases between the two germline ends. Germline V lookup: CDR1 ENHRY, CDR2 SYGVKD. The DNA of the CDR3 is TGTGCCATCATGATCCTCACCGGGGAGCTGTTTTTT. Translating gives CAIMILTGELFF.

The J gene is TRBJ2-2, the V gene TRBV15; tentatively, D is TRBD2 (6 bases). CDR3 length: 17 residues. V was pared by 0 bases and J by 1 base, with 12 bases between. CDR1 is LNHNV and CDR2 is YYDKDF in the germline V gene (reference sequence). The CDR3 DNA reads TGTGCCACCAGCAGAGATCCGCTAGCGTTGAACACCGGGGAGCTGTTTTTT. This translates into CATSRDPLALNTGELFF.

At least ten counts were recorded for this clonotype. The chain recombines TRBV25-1 with TRBJ1-1, with no clear D. The germline CDR1 and CDR2 sequences are MGHDK and SYGVNS. Trimming removed 3 bases from V and 5 bases from J, with 10 bases in between. The CDR3 covers 13 residues. The CDR3, as DNA: TGTGCCAGCAGTGAGGGTGTGATTACTGAAGCTTTCTTT. Protein sequence: CASSEGVITEAFF.

This clonotype has a handful of counts. This chain connects TRBV20-1 to TRBJ2-1; TRBD1 matches at 10 bases. With 5 bases clipped from V and 0 bases from J, the junction kept 13 bases outside the gene matches. Germline CDR1 DFQATT, CDR2 SNEGSKA (reference sequence). The CDR3 has 18 residues. The CDR3 DNA follows: TGCAGTGCTCTTATTCGGGGACAGGGGTATAGCTCCTACAATGAGCAGTTCTTC. Residues: CSALIRGQGYSSYNEQFF.

This clonotype has only a few counts. This chain connects TRBV2 to TRBJ1-5; D gene unclear. CDR3 length: 15 amino acids. Trimming removed 4 bases from V and 0 bases from J, with 10 bases in between. Germline CDR1 SNHLY, CDR2 FYNNEI. DNA of the CDR3: TGTGCCAGCAGTGTATGGGCTTATAGCAATCAGCCCCAGCATTTT. Protein product: CASSVWAYSNQPQHF.

J is TRBJ1-5 and V is TRBV14; possibly TRBD1 for D (5 bases). With 0 bases removed from V and 4 bases from J, the gap between germline ends came to 16 bases. The CDR3 has 17 amino acids. The V gene's germline CDR1 is SGHDN and CDR2 FVKESK. The CDR3: CASSQDLGWAGNQPQHF. The CDR3 nucleotides read TGTGCCAGCAGCCAAGATCTAGGTTGGGCAGGGAATCAGCCCCAGCATTTT.

The chain employs TRBV5-5 and TRBJ2-1; no clear D gene. The CDR3 is 14 residues long. From germline, CDR1 is SGHKS and CDR2 YYEKEE (reference sequence). V dropped 1 base and J dropped 7 bases, with 12 bases sitting between them. The CDR3 loop is CASSLFLSTNEQFF. The CDR3 nucleotides are TGTGCCAGCAGCTTGTTTTTGTCGACGAATGAGCAGTTCTTC.

This clonotype has only a few counts. This sequence joins TRBV3-1 and TRBJ2-1; TRBD1 aligns across 11 bases. CDR1 and CDR2 from the germline V gene are LGHDT and YNNKEL (reference sequence). V lost 4 bases and J lost 6; bases outside the gene matches: 2. The CDR3 has 14 amino acids. CDR3 loop: CASSPGTGGNEQFF. CDR3 nucleotide sequence: TGTGCCAGCAGCCCCGGGACAGGGGGCAATGAGCAGTTCTTC.

This clonotype came up many times. This chain joins TRBV12-3 or TRBV12-4 and TRBJ1-2; 8 bases map to TRBD1. Trimming at V came to 5 bases and at J to 7 bases, leaving 6 bases not matched to a gene. There are 13 residues in the CDR3. In DNA, the CDR3 is TGTGCCAGCAGTCAACCGACAGGGGTTGGCTACACCTTC. This encodes CASSQPTGVGYTF.

The rearrangement joins TRBV25-1 to TRBJ2-4; D is possibly TRBD1 or TRBD2 (5 bases each). Germline V CDR1 and CDR2: MGHDK, SYGVNS. V was cut by 11 bases and J by 6 bases, with 14 bases left in between. The CDR3 length is 12 residues. The CDR3 is CAVRDPLNIQYF. CDR3 DNA: TGTGCCGTCCGGGACCCTCTAAACATTCAGTACTTC.

This clonotype occurred a few times. V is TRBV4-1 and J is TRBJ2-3, with 9 bases fitting TRBD2. CDR1 and CDR2 (germline): MGHRA, YSYEKL. The CDR3 has 17 residues. V shed 1 base, J shed 2 bases, and the junction held 7 bases outside the gene matches. This chain's CDR3 is CASSQGPAGGLTDTQYF. In DNA, the CDR3 is TGCGCCAGCAGCCAAGGTCCAGCGGGAGGCCTCACAGATACGCAGTATTTT.

This clonotype occurred many times. The chain has TRBV7-2 and TRBJ2-5; D unclear. V was shortened by 0 bases and J by 3 bases, with 5 bases between the two germline ends. This CDR3 has 13 amino acids. Germline V gene lookup returns CDR1 SGHTA and CDR2 FQGNSA. This CDR3 reads CASSLAHKETQYF. CDR3 in DNA: TGTGCCAGCAGCTTAGCGCATAAAGAGACCCAGTACTTC. The full variable domain, completed using reference TRBV7-2 and TRBJ2-5, is GAGVSQSPSNKVTEKGKDVELRCDPISGHTALYWYRQSLGQGLEFLIYFQGNSAPDKSGLPSDRFSAERTGGSVSTLTIQRTQQEDSAVYLCASSLAHKETQYFGPGTRLLVL.

In its sample, this clonotype was seen a few times. This chain uses TRBV10-3 with TRBJ2-7, with 11 bases fitting TRBD2. CDR1 ENHRY and CDR2 SYGVKD come from the germline V gene. CDR3 size: 12 residues. After removal of 6 bases from V and 7 bases from J, the junction contained 2 bases not matched to a gene. The CDR3 DNA follows: TGTGCCATCAGCCGACTAGCGGGAGAGCAGTACTTC. It translates to CAISRLAGEQYF.

This clonotype was seen a few times. This chain uses TRBV20-1 with TRBJ2-7; D is unclear. CDR3 length: 11 residues. Trimming cost V 5 bases and J 3 bases, with 8 bases left between them. Germline CDR1 reads DFQATT; CDR2 reads SNEGSKA (reference sequence). Written as DNA, the CDR3 is TGCAGTGCTGGTCCCTTCTACGAGCAGTACTTC. This translates into CSAGPFYEQYF.

On this clonotype: This may stem from a read error, because a much larger clone lies one nucleotide away. As the CDR3 is not closed by the conserved phenylalanine or tryptophan, this likely results from a read error. V usage is TRBV25-1 and J usage is TRBJ1-1; D gene unclear. V dropped 0 bases and J dropped 4 bases, with 12 bases sitting between them. Germline loops: CDR1 MGHDK, CDR2 SYGVNS. CDR3 length: 15 amino acids. The CDR3 protein is CASSEYKSPGTEAFL. Written as DNA, the CDR3 is TGTGCCAGCAGTGAATATAAATCCCCGGGCACTGAAGCTTTCTTG.

The rearrangement joins TRBV5-5 to TRBJ1-2; TRBD1 is a possible D gene (6 bases). In germline, CDR1 is SGHKS, CDR2 YYEKEE (reference sequence). This CDR3 comprises 15 residues. V gave up 3 bases and J gave up 7 bases, with 19 bases separating them. The CDR3 DNA reads TGTGCCAGCAGCTATTGGTCTTCGGGGGCCGGTGGCTACACCTTC. Its translation: CASSYWSSGAGGYTF.

The J gene is TRBJ2-1, the V gene TRBV3-1; D uncertain. The germline V and J ends were trimmed by 2 bases and 2 bases, with 10 bases remaining between them. Germline values: CDR1 LGHDT, CDR2 YNNKEL (reference sequence). This CDR3 has 15 amino acids. CDR3 bases: TGTGCCAGCAGCCAATCTCAGAGGACCTACAATGAGCAGTTCTTC. Amino acids: CASSQSQRTYNEQFF.

This clonotype was recorded at least ten times. This rearrangement joins TRBV5-1 to TRBJ1-1; the match to TRBD1 covers 8 bases. Unmatched junction bases numbered 7, after V lost 2 bases and J lost 4 bases. The CDR3 runs to 15 residues. The germline V gene has CDR1 SGHRS and CDR2 YFSETQ. Here the CDR3 DNA reads TGCGCCAGCAGCTTACAGGGGGTCGTTGCCACTGAAGCTTTCTTT. Translating gives CASSLQGVVATEAFF.